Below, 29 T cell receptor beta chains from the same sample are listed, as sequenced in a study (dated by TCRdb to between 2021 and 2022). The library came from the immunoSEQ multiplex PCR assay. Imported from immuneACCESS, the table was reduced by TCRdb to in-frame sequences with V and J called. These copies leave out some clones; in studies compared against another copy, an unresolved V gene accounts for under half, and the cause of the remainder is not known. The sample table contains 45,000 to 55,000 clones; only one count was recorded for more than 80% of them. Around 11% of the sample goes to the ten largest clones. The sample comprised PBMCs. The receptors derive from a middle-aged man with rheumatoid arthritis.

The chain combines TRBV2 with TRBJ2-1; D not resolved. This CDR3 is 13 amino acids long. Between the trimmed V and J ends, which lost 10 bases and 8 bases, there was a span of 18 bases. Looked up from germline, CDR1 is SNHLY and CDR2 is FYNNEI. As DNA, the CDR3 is TGTGCCACCAATTTAGGAGTCGTCGATGAGCAGTTCTTC. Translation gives CATNLGVVDEQFF.

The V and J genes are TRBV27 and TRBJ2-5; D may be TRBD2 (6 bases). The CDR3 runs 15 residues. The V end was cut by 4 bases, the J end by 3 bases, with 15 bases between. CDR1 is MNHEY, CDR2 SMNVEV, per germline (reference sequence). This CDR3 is CASSSPGGGEETQYF. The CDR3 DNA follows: TGTGCCAGCAGTTCCCCCGGCGGCGGGGAAGAGACCCAGTACTTC.

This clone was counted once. The CDR3 DNA sequence: TGTGCCATCAGTGAGTTTGAGTCTCCCTACGAGCAGTACTTC. Translation: CAISEFESPYEQYF. The chain has TRBV10-3 and TRBJ2-7; D not certain. The germline gives CDR1 ENHRY, CDR2 SYGVKD. V dropped 1 base and J dropped 2 bases, with 9 bases sitting between them. The CDR3 is 14 residues long.

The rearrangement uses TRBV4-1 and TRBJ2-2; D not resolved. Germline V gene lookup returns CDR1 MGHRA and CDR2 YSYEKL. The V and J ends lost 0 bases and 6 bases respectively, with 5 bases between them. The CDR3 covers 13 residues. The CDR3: CASSQDPAGELFF. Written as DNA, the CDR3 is TGCGCCAGCAGCCAAGATCCGGCCGGGGAGCTGTTTTTT.

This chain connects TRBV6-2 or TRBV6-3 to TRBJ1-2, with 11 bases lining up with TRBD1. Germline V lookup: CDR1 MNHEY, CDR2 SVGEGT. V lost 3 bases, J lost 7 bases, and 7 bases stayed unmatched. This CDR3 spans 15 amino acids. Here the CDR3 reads CASSYLGQGATGYTF. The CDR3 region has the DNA TGTGCCAGCAGTTATCTCGGACAGGGGGCTACTGGCTACACCTTC.

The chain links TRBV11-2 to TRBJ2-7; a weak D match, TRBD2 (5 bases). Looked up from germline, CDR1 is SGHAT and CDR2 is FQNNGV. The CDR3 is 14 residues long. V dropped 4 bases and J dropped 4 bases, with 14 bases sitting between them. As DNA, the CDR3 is TGTGCCAGCAGCTCTTCAACCGGCGGGTACGAGCAGTACTTC. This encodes CASSSSTGGYEQYF.

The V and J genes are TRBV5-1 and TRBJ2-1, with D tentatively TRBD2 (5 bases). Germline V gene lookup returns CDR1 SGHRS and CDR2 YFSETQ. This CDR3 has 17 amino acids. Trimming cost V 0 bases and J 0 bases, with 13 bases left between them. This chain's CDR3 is CASSLGPLASSYNEQFF. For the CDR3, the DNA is TGCGCCAGCAGCTTGGGTCCTCTAGCTAGCTCCTACAATGAGCAGTTCTTC.

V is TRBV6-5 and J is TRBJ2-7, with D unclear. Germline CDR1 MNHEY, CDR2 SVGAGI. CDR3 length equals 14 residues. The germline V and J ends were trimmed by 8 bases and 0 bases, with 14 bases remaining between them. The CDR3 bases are TGTGCCAGCCCCCCGGCAGGAAGCTCCTACGAGCAGTACTTC. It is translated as CASPPAGSSYEQYF.

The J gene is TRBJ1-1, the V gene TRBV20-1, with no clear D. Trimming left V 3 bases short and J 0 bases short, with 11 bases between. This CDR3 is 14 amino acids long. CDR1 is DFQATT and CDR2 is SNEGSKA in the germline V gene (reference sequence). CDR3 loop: CSASFGNLNTEAFF. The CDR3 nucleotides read TGCAGTGCTAGTTTCGGGAATTTGAACACTGAAGCTTTCTTT.

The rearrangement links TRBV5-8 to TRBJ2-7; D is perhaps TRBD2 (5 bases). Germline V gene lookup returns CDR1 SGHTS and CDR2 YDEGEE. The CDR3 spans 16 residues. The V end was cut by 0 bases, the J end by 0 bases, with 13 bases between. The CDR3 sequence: CASSLGYWETSYEQYF. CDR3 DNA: TGTGCCAGCAGCTTGGGGTACTGGGAGACCTCCTACGAGCAGTACTTC.

The CDR3 DNA sequence: TGTGCCAGCAGTTACTCGTTAGGCACAGATACGCAGTATTTT. Translation: CASSYSLGTDTQYF. The chain recombines TRBV6-5 with TRBJ2-3; D is ambiguous. V lost 0 bases and J lost 1, with 5 bases in between. The germline V gene has CDR1 MNHEY and CDR2 SVGAGI. The CDR3 spans 14 residues.

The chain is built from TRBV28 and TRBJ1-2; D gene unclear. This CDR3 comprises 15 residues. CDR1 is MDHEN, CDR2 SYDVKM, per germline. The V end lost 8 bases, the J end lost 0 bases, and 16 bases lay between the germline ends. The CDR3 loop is CASGIVGAANYGYTF. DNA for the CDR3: TGTGCCAGCGGTATTGTGGGCGCAGCTAACTATGGCTACACCTTC.

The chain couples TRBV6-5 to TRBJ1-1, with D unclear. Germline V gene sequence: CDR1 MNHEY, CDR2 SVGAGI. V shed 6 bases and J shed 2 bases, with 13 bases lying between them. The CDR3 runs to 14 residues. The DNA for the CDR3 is TGTGCCAGCAGCCTCGGGTCGCCCAACACTGAAGCTTTCTTT. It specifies CASSLGSPNTEAFF.

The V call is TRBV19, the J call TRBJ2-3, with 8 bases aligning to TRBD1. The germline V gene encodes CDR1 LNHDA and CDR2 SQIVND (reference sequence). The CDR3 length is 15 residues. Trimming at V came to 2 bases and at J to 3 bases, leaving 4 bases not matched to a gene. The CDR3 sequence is CASSITRGRTDTQYF. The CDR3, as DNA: TGTGCCAGTAGTATAACCAGGGGGCGGACAGATACGCAGTATTTT.

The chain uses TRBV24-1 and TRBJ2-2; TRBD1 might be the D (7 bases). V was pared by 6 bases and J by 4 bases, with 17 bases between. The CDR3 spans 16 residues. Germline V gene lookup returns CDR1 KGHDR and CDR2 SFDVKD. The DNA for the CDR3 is TGTGCCACCAGTCCGGAGGGGGCGCGGGGCACCGGGGAGCTGTTTTTT. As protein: CATSPEGARGTGELFF.

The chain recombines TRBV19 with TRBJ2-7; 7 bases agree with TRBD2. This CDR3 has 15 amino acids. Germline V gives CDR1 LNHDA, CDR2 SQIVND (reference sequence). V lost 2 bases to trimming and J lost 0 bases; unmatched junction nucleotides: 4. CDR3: CASSISGDSSYEQYF. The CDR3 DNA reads TGTGCCAGTAGTATAAGCGGGGATAGCTCCTACGAGCAGTACTTC.

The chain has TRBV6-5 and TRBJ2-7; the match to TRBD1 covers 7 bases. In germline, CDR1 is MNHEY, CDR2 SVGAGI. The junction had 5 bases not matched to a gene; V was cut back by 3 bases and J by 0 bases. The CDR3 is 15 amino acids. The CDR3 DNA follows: TGTGCCAGCAGTTATAGGACAGGCGTCTCCTACGAGCAGTACTTC. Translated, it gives CASSYRTGVSYEQYF.

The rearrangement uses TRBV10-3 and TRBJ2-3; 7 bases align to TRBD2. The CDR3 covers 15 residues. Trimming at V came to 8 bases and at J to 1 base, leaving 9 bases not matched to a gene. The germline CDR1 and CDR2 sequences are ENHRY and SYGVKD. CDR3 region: CAIGVWAGGTDTQYF. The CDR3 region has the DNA TGTGCCATCGGGGTATGGGCGGGGGGCACAGATACGCAGTATTTT.

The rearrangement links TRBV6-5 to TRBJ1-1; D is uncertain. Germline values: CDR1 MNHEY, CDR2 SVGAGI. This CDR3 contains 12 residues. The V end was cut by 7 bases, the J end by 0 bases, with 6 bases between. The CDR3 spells CASTGMNTEAFF. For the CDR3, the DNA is TGTGCCAGCACCGGAATGAACACTGAAGCTTTCTTT.

This CDR3 is CASSLVGNRDRETDTQYF. Written as DNA, the CDR3 is TGTGCCAGCAGCTTAGTAGGGAACCGGGACAGGGAAACAGATACGCAGTATTTT. The V call is TRBV7-8, the J call TRBJ2-3; TRBD1 matches at 9 bases. This CDR3 contains 18 residues. The junction had 11 bases not matched to a gene; V was cut back by 1 base and J by 3 bases. CDR1 is SGHVS, CDR2 FQNEAQ, per germline.

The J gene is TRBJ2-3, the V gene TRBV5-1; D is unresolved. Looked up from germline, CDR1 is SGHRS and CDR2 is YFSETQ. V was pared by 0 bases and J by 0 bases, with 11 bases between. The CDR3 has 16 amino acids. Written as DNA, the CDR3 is TGCGCCAGCAGCTTGGCCATAATGGGGAGCACAGATACGCAGTATTTT. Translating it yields CASSLAIMGSTDTQYF.

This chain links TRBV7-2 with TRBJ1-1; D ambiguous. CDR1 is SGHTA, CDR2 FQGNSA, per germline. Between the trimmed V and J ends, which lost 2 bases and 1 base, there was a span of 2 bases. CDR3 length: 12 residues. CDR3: CASSLKNTEAFF. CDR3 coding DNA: TGTGCCAGCAGCTTAAAGAACACTGAAGCTTTCTTT.

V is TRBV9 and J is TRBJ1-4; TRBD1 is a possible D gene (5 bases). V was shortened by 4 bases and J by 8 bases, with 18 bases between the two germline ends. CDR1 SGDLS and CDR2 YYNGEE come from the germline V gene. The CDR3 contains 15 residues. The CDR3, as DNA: TGTGCCAGCAGCCCGGGGGAAGGATTCGGGGAAAAACTGTTTTTT. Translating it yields CASSPGEGFGEKLFF.

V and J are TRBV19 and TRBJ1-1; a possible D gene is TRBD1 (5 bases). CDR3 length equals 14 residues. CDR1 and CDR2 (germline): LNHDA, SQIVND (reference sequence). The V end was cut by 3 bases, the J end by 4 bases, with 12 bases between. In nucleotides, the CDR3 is TGTGCCAGTAGTATTTCCCGGGGCGGCACTGAAGCTTTCTTT. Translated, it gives CASSISRGGTEAFF.

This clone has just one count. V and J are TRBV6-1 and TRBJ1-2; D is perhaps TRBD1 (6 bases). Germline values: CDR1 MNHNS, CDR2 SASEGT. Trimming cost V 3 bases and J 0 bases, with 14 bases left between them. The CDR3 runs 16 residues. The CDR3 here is CASSEGLGGSNYGYTF. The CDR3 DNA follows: TGTGCCAGCAGTGAGGGGTTAGGGGGTTCTAACTATGGCTACACCTTC.

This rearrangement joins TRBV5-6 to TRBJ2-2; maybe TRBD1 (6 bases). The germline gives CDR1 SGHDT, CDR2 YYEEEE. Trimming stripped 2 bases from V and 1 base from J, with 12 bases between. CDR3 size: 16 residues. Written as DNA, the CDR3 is TGTGCCAGCAGCTTCCCCCCGGGACAGAACACCGGGGAGCTGTTTTTT. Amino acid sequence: CASSFPPGQNTGELFF.

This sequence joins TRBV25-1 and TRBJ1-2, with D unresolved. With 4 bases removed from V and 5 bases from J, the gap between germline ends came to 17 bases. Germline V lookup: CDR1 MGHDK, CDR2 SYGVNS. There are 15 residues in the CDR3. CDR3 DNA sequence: TGTGCCAGCAGTGGAGCGGGCCCTTCCCCGTATGGCTACACCTTC. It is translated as CASSGAGPSPYGYTF.

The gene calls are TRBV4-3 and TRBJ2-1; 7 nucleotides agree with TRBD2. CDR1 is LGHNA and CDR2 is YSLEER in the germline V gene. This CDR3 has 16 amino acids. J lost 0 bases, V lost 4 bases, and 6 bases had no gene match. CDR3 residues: CASSRTSAGSYNEQFF. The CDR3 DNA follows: TGCGCCAGCAGCCGCACTAGCGCGGGCTCCTACAATGAGCAGTTCTTC.

The DNA of the CDR3 is TGTGCCAGCAGTTTGGGGGGGACAGGTGGCTACGAGCAGTACTTC. Translation: CASSLGGTGGYEQYF. The chain links TRBV28 to TRBJ2-7; D is perhaps TRBD1 (8 bases). The CDR3 is made up of 15 amino acids. Germline values: CDR1 MDHEN, CDR2 SYDVKM. V gave up 3 bases and J gave up 3 bases, with 15 bases separating them. The variable domain in full, with the rest retrieved from reference TRBV28 and TRBJ2-7, is DVKVTQSSRYLVKRTGEKVFLECVQDMDHENMFWYRQDPGLGLRLIYFSYDVKMKEKGDIPEGYSVSREKKERFSLILESASTNQTSMYLCASSLGGTGGYEQYFGPGTRLTVT.